The 31 T cell receptor beta chains given below trace back to one sample, sequenced in a study of technical replicates of blood from a few donors. Method: immunoSEQ multiplex PCR; TCRdb's copy keeps in-frame clones and lacks some. The sample records tens of thousands of clones, roughly 95% being singletons. The sequencing input was T cells isolated from PBMCs. These receptors came from a human donor in good health.

The V and J genes are TRBV19 and TRBJ2-3, with D possibly TRBD1 on 6 matching bases. Trimming pared 6 bases from V and 2 bases from J, leaving 18 bases between. The germline gives CDR1 LNHDA, CDR2 SQIVND (reference sequence). This CDR3 contains 16 residues. The CDR3 DNA follows: TGTGCCAGTAGGGGAAACAGGGCAGGGTCCACAGATACGCAGTATTTT. Translated, it gives CASRGNRAGSTDTQYF.

This clone appeared once. The V call is TRBV9, the J call TRBJ2-1; 13 bases are shared with TRBD2. Germline values: CDR1 SGDLS, CDR2 YYNGEE. The CDR3 extends over 20 amino acids. Trimming at V came to 3 bases and at J to 0 bases, leaving 12 bases not matched to a gene. The CDR3 DNA is TGTGCCAGCAGCGCCCATCTCGAGACTAGCGGGGGGAGCTCCTACAATGAGCAGTTCTTC. This codes for CASSAHLETSGGSSYNEQFF.

J is TRBJ1-5 and V is TRBV6-6, with no clear D. CDR3 size: 15 residues. The germline CDR1 and CDR2 sequences are MNHNY and SVGAGI (reference sequence). Trimming took 2 bases from V and 4 from J, leaving 12 bases between them. CDR3 loop: CASSYEGISNQPQHF. DNA of the CDR3: TGTGCCAGCAGTTACGAGGGAATCTCGAATCAGCCCCAGCATTTT.

This chain joins TRBV10-1 and TRBJ2-7; perhaps TRBD2 as D (6 bases). The CDR3 totals 14 residues. The V end lost 5 bases, the J end lost 6 bases, and 17 bases lay between the germline ends. Germline V gene sequence: CDR1 WNHNN, CDR2 SYGVQD (reference sequence). CDR3 nucleotide sequence: TGCGCCAGCAGTTCCCCAGCTGTGGGGGGCGAGCAGTACTTC. Amino acid sequence: CASSSPAVGGEQYF.

This clone is a singleton in its sample. This sequence joins TRBV5-1 and TRBJ1-3; 9 bases map to TRBD1. This CDR3 contains 13 residues. V was pared by 3 bases and J by 8 bases, with 3 bases of the junction left unmatched. Per the germline V gene, CDR1 is SGHRS and CDR2 is YFSETQ. CDR3 sequence: CASSWDRVDTIYF. CDR3 sequence (DNA): TGCGCCAGCAGCTGGGACAGGGTAGACACCATATATTTT.

The genes are TRBV6-6 and TRBJ2-3, with TRBD1 matching over 10 bases. Germline CDR1 reads MNHNY; CDR2 reads SVGAGI (reference sequence). The CDR3 length is 15 residues. With 6 bases clipped from V and 5 bases from J, the junction kept 8 bases outside the gene matches. The CDR3 loop reads CASRFPGQGRDTQYF. DNA of the CDR3: TGTGCCAGCAGATTCCCGGGACAGGGGAGAGATACGCAGTATTTT.

This clone appeared a few times. This rearrangement joins TRBV7-8 to TRBJ1-1, with D unclear. The germline CDR1 and CDR2 sequences are SGHVS and FQNEAQ. Trimming cost V 1 base and J 1 base, with 4 bases left between them. CDR3 length: 13 amino acids. CDR3 sequence reads: CASSLGENTEAFF. The CDR3 coding sequence is TGTGCCAGCAGCTTAGGAGAGAACACTGAAGCTTTCTTT. The variable domain in full, with the rest retrieved from reference TRBV7-8 and TRBJ1-1, is GAGVSQSPRYKVAKRGQDVALRCDPISGHVSLFWYQQALGQGPEFLTYFQNEAQLDKSGLPSDRFFAERPEGSVSTLKIQRTQQEDSAVYLCASSLGENTEAFFGQGTRLTVV.

Concerning this clone: Compared with germline, one end of the junction differs, possibly owing to a read error. The chain has TRBV7-7 and TRBJ1-4; D not resolved. Germline V gene sequence: CDR1 SSHAT, CDR2 FNYEAQ (reference sequence). This CDR3 contains 15 residues. CDR3 sequence reads: CASSRNTFIGEKLFF. The CDR3 nucleotides read TGTGCTAGCAGCCGTAATACCTTCATCGGTGAAAAACTGTTTTTT.

V gene TRBV4-1 combines with J gene TRBJ1-2, with a tentative D call TRBD1 (6 bases). The germline V and J ends were trimmed by 0 bases and 1 base, with 6 bases remaining between them. The CDR3 totals 14 residues. CDR1 MGHRA and CDR2 YSYEKL come from the germline V gene. Here the CDR3 DNA reads TGCGCCAGCAGCCAAGACAGGGGTAACTATGGCTACACCTTC. It translates to CASSQDRGNYGYTF.

CDR3 DNA: TGTGCCAGCAGTTTCGTACCTAGCTCCTACGAGCAGTACTTC. Translated, it gives CASSFVPSSYEQYF. The gene calls are TRBV28 and TRBJ2-7; no definite D call. V shed 3 bases and J shed 0 bases, with 9 bases lying between them. The length of the CDR3 is 14 residues. CDR1 MDHEN and CDR2 SYDVKM come from the germline V gene.

The count of this clone is one. The gene calls are TRBV14 and TRBJ1-3; TRBD1 might be the D (5 bases). Per germline, CDR1 SGHDN and CDR2 FVKESK. V was clipped by 1 base and J by 4 bases, with 14 bases between them. There are 16 residues in the CDR3. Here the CDR3 reads CASSQGPRRGGNTIYF. CDR3 bases: TGTGCCAGCAGCCAAGGGCCTCGTAGGGGCGGAAACACCATATATTTT. Drawing the rest from reference TRBV14 and TRBJ1-3, the complete variable domain is EAGVTQFPSHSVIEKGQTVTLRCDPISGHDNLYWYRRVMGKEIKFLLHFVKESKQDESGMPNNRFLAERTGGTYSTLKVQPAELEDSGVYFCASSQGPRRGGNTIYFGEGSWLTVV.

The genes are TRBV7-9 and TRBJ2-7; TRBD2 aligns across 8 bases. The CDR3 extends over 14 amino acids. CDR1 and CDR2 from the germline V gene are SEHNR and FQNEAQ (reference sequence). Losses at the gene ends were 7 bases for V and 2 bases for J; bases not matched to a gene: 7. CDR3 sequence (DNA): TGTGCCAGCACCCGGGAGGGCAGCGCCTACGAGCAGTACTTC. This encodes CASTREGSAYEQYF.

This chain links TRBV6-5 with TRBJ2-3, with D uncertain. The CDR3 has 14 amino acids. Trimming took off 8 bases at V and 1 base at J, with 13 bases between the two ends. Germline loops: CDR1 MNHEY, CDR2 SVGAGI. The CDR3 DNA sequence: TGTGCCAGCGGCCCGGGTTGGGGCACAGATACGCAGTATTTT. Its translation is CASGPGWGTDTQYF.

With respect to this clone: One end of the junction varies from germline; a read error may be responsible. This chain uses TRBV28 with TRBJ2-2, with 10 bases that match TRBD2. This CDR3 spans 16 amino acids. CDR1 is MDHEN, CDR2 SYDVKM, per germline. Here the CDR3 DNA reads TGTGCCAGCAGCTTATTAGCGGGAGGCGACACCGGGGAGCTGTTTTTT. It is translated as CASSLLAGGDTGELFF.

The rearrangement links TRBV19 to TRBJ1-5; D unresolved. The germline V gene has CDR1 LNHDA and CDR2 SQIVND (reference sequence). V was clipped by 1 base and J by 6 bases, with 10 bases between them. This CDR3 contains 14 residues. The CDR3 coding sequence is TGTGCCAGTAGTATAGGTTTGGGGAGTCAGCCCCAGCATTTT. Protein sequence: CASSIGLGSQPQHF.

The chain combines TRBV19 with TRBJ2-3; D not resolved. Germline assignment: CDR1 LNHDA and CDR2 SQIVND (reference sequence). CDR3 length: 17 amino acids. V was pared by 0 bases and J by 7 bases, with 20 bases between. CDR3: CASSIDLETPDPNTQYF. CDR3 bases: TGTGCCAGTAGTATAGATCTGGAGACCCCAGATCCGAATACGCAGTATTTT. The variable domain in full, with the rest retrieved from reference TRBV19 and TRBJ2-3, is DGGITQSPKYLFRKEGQNVTLSCEQNLNHDAMYWYRQDPGQGLRLIYYSQIVNDFQKGDIAEGYSVSREKKESFPLTVTSAQKNPTAFYLCASSIDLETPDPNTQYFGPGTRLTVL.

The chain uses TRBV5-1 and TRBJ1-1, with TRBD1 matching over 9 bases. V dropped 4 bases and J dropped 4; count of bases not matched to a gene: 5. This CDR3 spans 14 amino acids. Germline V gene sequence: CDR1 SGHRS, CDR2 YFSETQ. CDR3 sequence: CASSPGQGFTEAFF. DNA for the CDR3: TGCGCCAGCAGCCCCGGACAGGGGTTCACTGAAGCTTTCTTT.

The V call is TRBV6-5, the J call TRBJ1-2; D is ambiguous. This CDR3 comprises 12 residues. The V end was cut by 5 bases, the J end by 3 bases, with 7 bases between. Looked up from germline, CDR1 is MNHEY and CDR2 is SVGAGI. The CDR3 sequence is CASSTSDYGYTF. The CDR3 nucleotides read TGTGCCAGCAGTACCAGCGACTATGGCTACACCTTC.

The chain uses TRBV7-9 and TRBJ1-2; the match to TRBD1 covers 7 bases. After removal of 6 bases from V and 6 bases from J, the junction contained 10 bases not matched to a gene. CDR3 length: 14 amino acids. Looked up from germline, CDR1 is SEHNR and CDR2 is FQNEAQ (reference sequence). The CDR3 reads CASRGSDRVNGYTF. The CDR3, as DNA: TGTGCCAGCAGAGGGTCCGACAGGGTCAATGGCTACACCTTC.

The V gene is TRBV2, the J gene TRBJ1-4, with 7 positions matching TRBD1. CDR3 size: 13 residues. Germline CDR1 and CDR2: SNHLY and FYNNEI. V lost 7 bases, J lost 7 bases, and 6 bases stayed unmatched. The CDR3 DNA reads as TGTGCCAGCATCAAGGGGGCGGGTGAAAAACTGTTTTTT. Protein product: CASIKGAGEKLFF.

This clone has only one observation. The V and J genes are TRBV9 and TRBJ2-1, with 10 nucleotides matching TRBD2. V was clipped by 0 bases and J by 8 bases; unmatched bases: 11. Germline assignment: CDR1 SGDLS and CDR2 YYNGEE. The CDR3 loop spans 17 amino acids. The CDR3 DNA reads TGTGCCAGCAGCGTAGGGGAATCAGCGGGAGGGTCCCATGAGCAGTTCTTC. This gives the protein CASSVGESAGGSHEQFF.

This sequence joins TRBV21-1 and TRBJ2-3; whether TRBD1, the table's D call, matches the DNA was not checked. TRBV21-1 is listed as a pseudogene. The CDR3 sequence is 15 residues long. The DNA for the CDR3 is TGTGCCAGCAGCAAGGGCAGGGGATTAACGGATACGCAGTATTTT. Its protein is CASSKGRGLTDTQYF.

This chain links TRBV5-4 with TRBJ1-1, with 8 bases identical to TRBD1. There are 14 residues in the CDR3. Germline-derived CDR1 and CDR2 are SGHNT and YYREEE (reference sequence). Trimming at V came to 4 bases and at J to 3 bases, leaving 5 bases not matched to a gene. CDR3 protein: CASSPQGAHTEAFF. The DNA for the CDR3 is TGTGCCAGCAGCCCTCAGGGGGCGCACACTGAAGCTTTCTTT.

The chain combines TRBV27 with TRBJ2-1; TRBD2 agrees at 9 bases. In germline, CDR1 is MNHEY, CDR2 SMNVEV (reference sequence). With 5 bases clipped from V and 6 bases from J, the junction kept 5 bases outside the gene matches. CDR3 length: 14 residues. The CDR3 nucleotides are TGTGCCAGCAGTCCCGGACTAGCGCCCAATGAGCAGTTCTTC. As protein: CASSPGLAPNEQFF.

This clone has a handful of counts. The chain employs TRBV27 and TRBJ1-1; weak D call: TRBD1 (6 bases). The CDR3 totals 14 residues. Germline V lookup: CDR1 MNHEY, CDR2 SMNVEV (reference sequence). V dropped 4 bases and J dropped 4 bases, with 13 bases sitting between them. The CDR3 DNA is TGTGCCAGCAGTTACTCCAGGGGATCCACTGAAGCTTTCTTT. Encoded protein: CASSYSRGSTEAFF.

The chain couples TRBV30 to TRBJ2-1; 10 bases map to TRBD2. V was pared by 0 bases and J by 8 bases, with 7 bases of the junction left unmatched. Germline V lookup: CDR1 GTSNPN, CDR2 SVGIG (reference sequence). There are 15 residues in the CDR3. The CDR3 is CAWSVSGRKVDEQFF. Written as DNA, the CDR3 is TGTGCCTGGAGTGTTAGCGGGAGGAAGGTGGATGAGCAGTTCTTC.

The chain combines TRBV27 with TRBJ2-1; no clear D. This CDR3 comprises 13 residues. The germline V gene has CDR1 MNHEY and CDR2 SMNVEV (reference sequence). With 6 bases removed from V and 5 bases from J, the gap between germline ends came to 11 bases. The CDR3 spells CASRVQSHNEQFF. The CDR3 DNA reads as TGTGCCAGCAGGGTACAGAGCCACAATGAGCAGTTCTTC.

The chain has TRBV5-1 and TRBJ2-1; D might be TRBD2 (6 bases). Trimming cost V 4 bases and J 4 bases, with 18 bases left between them. There are 16 residues in the CDR3. Germline V CDR1 and CDR2: SGHRS, YFSETQ. The CDR3 region has the DNA TGCGCCAGCAGCCAGACCCTAGCGATCGATTACAATGAGCAGTTCTTC. Its protein product is CASSQTLAIDYNEQFF. Drawing the rest from reference TRBV5-1 and TRBJ2-1, the complete variable domain is KAGVTQTPRYLIKTRGQQVTLSCSPISGHRSVSWYQQTPGQGLQFLFEYFSETQRNKGNFPGRFSGRQFSNSRSEMNVSTLELGDSALYLCASSQTLAIDYNEQFFGPGTRLTVL.

This clone is a singleton in its sample. The chain has TRBV2 and TRBJ2-3; 7 bases line up with TRBD1. V was pared by 5 bases and J by 2 bases, with 7 bases of the junction left unmatched. CDR1 is SNHLY, CDR2 FYNNEI, per germline. The CDR3 runs to 15 residues. In nucleotides, the CDR3 is TGTGCCAGCAGTCCGGGACAGCGAAACACAGATACGCAGTATTTT. Translation: CASSPGQRNTDTQYF.

The V call is TRBV5-4, the J call TRBJ2-1; D unclear. Germline CDR1 reads SGHNT; CDR2 reads YYREEE (reference sequence). V was cut by 4 bases and J by 0 bases, with 11 bases left in between. This CDR3 comprises 15 residues. The CDR3 reads CASSARVASYNEQFF. CDR3 sequence (DNA): TGTGCCAGCAGCGCCCGGGTAGCCTCCTACAATGAGCAGTTCTTC.

The genes are TRBV27 and TRBJ2-7; D unclear. Per germline, CDR1 MNHEY and CDR2 SMNVEV (reference sequence). The CDR3 is 12 amino acids. Trimming cost V 3 bases and J 5 bases, with 8 bases left between them. The chain's CDR3 is CASSFSGNEQYF. The CDR3 bases are TGTGCCAGCAGTTTCTCGGGTAACGAGCAGTACTTC.